These T cell receptor beta chains were read from a single sample in a study of cytomegalovirus exposure and HLA in healthy donors. Libraries were prepared by immunoSEQ multiplex PCR; TCRdb keeps only in-frame clonotypes and omits some of them. The sample lists 120,000 or so clones; roughly 80% were seen once. Sequencing input: PBMCs. The receptors come from a man younger than 45 in good health and CMV-seronegative. The CDR3 runs from the conserved cysteine through the conserved F or W. A D gene is named only where the DNA matches it firmly. Rows give clone size only sometimes, using once, few, many, or a class for an expanded clone.

d_call	v_call	j_call	clone_size	cdr3_nt	cdr3_aa
.	TRBV5-6	TRBJ1-4	few	TGTGCCAGCAGCTTGTTCCCAGCAACTAATGAAAAACTGTTTTTT	CASSLFPATNEKLFF
.	TRBV25-1	TRBJ1-3	.	TGTGCCAGCAGGGAATCAGGGGCCAATGGAAACACCATATATTTT	CASRESGANGNTIYF
.	TRBV7-2	TRBJ1-5	.	TGTGCCAGCAGCTTAGTGGGCCAGGGTGGCTGGCAGCCCCAGCATTTT	CASSLVGQGGWQPQHF
TRBD2	TRBV19	TRBJ2-5	.	TGTGCCAGTAGTATCCTGACTAGCGGGTTAGAGACCCAGTACTTC	CASSILTSGLETQYF
TRBD2	TRBV9	TRBJ2-2	once	TGTGCCAGCAGCGTAGTAGGGAGGGCCGGGACCGGGGAGCTGTTTTTT	CASSVVGRAGTGELFF
.	TRBV28	TRBJ1-2	.	TGTGCCAGCAGACCATTGACAAACTATGGCTACACCTTC	CASRPLTNYGYTF
TRBD2	TRBV5-4	TRBJ2-1	.	TGTGCCAGCAGCCCCAGCGCGGGGGGGCGTAATGAGCAGTTCTTC	CASSPSAGGRNEQFF
TRBD1	TRBV10-3	TRBJ1-2	.	TGTGCCATCGGGACAGAGGACAGGGGTTTCGGCTACACCTTC	CAIGTEDRGFGYTF
.	TRBV7-8	TRBJ1-5	.	TGTGCCAGCAGCTCTCTCCCCCAACAGGGCAATCAGCCCCAGCATTTT	CASSSLPQQGNQPQHF
TRBD2	TRBV19	TRBJ2-3	.	TGTGCCAGTAAGCTAGCGGACCAAGCAGATACGCAGTATTTT	CASKLADQADTQYF
.	TRBV7-8	TRBJ2-3	.	TGTGCCAGCAGCCTCGAGGTGGACTCAACTTTCACAGATACGCAGTATTTT	CASSLEVDSTFTDTQYF
.	TRBV15	TRBJ1-2	.	TGTGCCACCAGCGAGAGGGGGAAATATGGCTACACCTTC	CATSERGKYGYTF
.	TRBV19	TRBJ2-3	.	TGTGCCAGTAGCTGGGGGGCTAGCGGAAGCACAGATACGCAGTATTTT	CASSWGASGSTDTQYF
TRBD1	TRBV19	TRBJ2-3	.	TGTGCCAGTAGTATTGGGGACAGGGGCACAGATACGCAGTATTTT	CASSIGDRGTDTQYF
TRBD2	TRBV5-1	TRBJ2-7	few	TGCGCCAGCAGCAAAATAGCGGGAGGGCCCTCTGACGAGCAGTACTTC	CASSKIAGGPSDEQYF
.	TRBV6-1	TRBJ2-7	.	TGTGCCAGCAGTAACTTGTACGAGCAGTACTTC	CASSNLYEQYF
.	TRBV10-3	TRBJ2-6	.	TGTGCCATCAGTGCGGCCCGGCAGGATGGGGCCAACGTCCTGACTTTC	CAISAARQDGANVLTF
.	TRBV28	TRBJ2-7	.	TGTGCCAGCAGTTGGGGCGAGGTTTCCTACGAGCAGTACTTC	CASSWGEVSYEQYF
.	TRBV2	TRBJ1-3	few	TGTGCCAGCAGTGTGACAGGTTCCTCTGGAAACACCATATATTTT	CASSVTGSSGNTIYF
.	TRBV4-2	TRBJ2-5	.	TGTGCCAGCAGCCAAGATAGGAGCGGGGAGACCCAGTACTTC	CASSQDRSGETQYF
TRBD1	TRBV5-4	TRBJ1-2	.	TGTGCCAGCAGCGAAGACAGGGGGCTTGTCTATGGCTACACCTTC	CASSEDRGLVYGYTF
.	TRBV5-6	TRBJ2-6	.	TGTGCCAGCAGTATACCCCAGGTCTCTGGGGCCAACGTCCTGACTTTC	CASSIPQVSGANVLTF
TRBD2	TRBV7-7	TRBJ2-2	.	TGTGCCAGCAGCAAAGGGACTAGCGCCGGGGAGCTGTTTTTT	CASSKGTSAGELFF
.	TRBV6-6	TRBJ2-1	.	TGTGCCAGCAGTTACTCTGGGACTCACAATGAGCAGTTCTTC	CASSYSGTHNEQFF
.	TRBV7-9	TRBJ2-7	.	TGTGCCAGCAGCTTAAGTATTAGCGAGAGAGGCCACGAGCAGTACTTC	CASSLSISERGHEQYF
.	TRBV9	TRBJ2-3	.	TGTGCCAGCAGCGCTGGGGCTCTTAGCACAGATACGCAGTATTTT	CASSAGALSTDTQYF
TRBD1	TRBV19	TRBJ1-5	.	TGTGCCAGTAGTATCACACAGGGGGGTCAGCCCCAGCATTTT	CASSITQGGQPQHF
TRBD1	TRBV30	TRBJ2-7	few	TGTGCCTGGAGTTTTCTCATGGGTACAGGGGTGTCGGGCGAGCAGTACTTC	CAWSFLMGTGVSGEQYF
TRBD1	TRBV19	TRBJ2-7	.	TGTGCCAGTAGTATAGGAGGGGGCCGTCCCTACGAGCAGTACTTC	CASSIGGGRPYEQYF
.	TRBV6-5	TRBJ1-1	few	TGTGCCAGCAGTTCGACAGAAAACACTGAAGCTTTCTTT	CASSSTENTEAFF
.	TRBV7-8	TRBJ2-7	.	TGTGCCAGCAGCTTAGGGGGCGCAAACCACGAGCAGTACTTC	CASSLGGANHEQYF
TRBD2	TRBV28	TRBJ2-1	.	TGTGCCAGCAGCGGGGGGAGGGTGTACAATGAGCAGTTCTTC	CASSGGRVYNEQFF
TRBD1	TRBV25-1	TRBJ2-7	.	TGTGCCAGCAATGATGACAGGGGGATAACCTACGAGCAGTACTTC	CASNDDRGITYEQYF
.	TRBV9	TRBJ2-7	.	TGTGCCAGCAGCGCTTCTAGCGTCTCCTACGAGCAGTACTTC	CASSASSVSYEQYF
.	TRBV28	TRBJ1-1	few	TGTGCCAGCAGTTTGCTTACAGCGAACACTGAAGCTTTCTTT	CASSLLTANTEAFF
.	TRBV29-1	TRBJ2-1	.	TGCAGCGTAGAGGACTATCGCCCAGAATCCTACAATGAGCAGTTCTTC	CSVEDYRPESYNEQFF
.	TRBV28	TRBJ1-5	.	TGTGCCAGCAGTCCCCGGGGACATAGCAATCAGCCCCAGCATTTT	CASSPRGHSNQPQHF
TRBD1	TRBV19	TRBJ1-1	.	TGTGCCAGTAGTGGTAGGTCGACAGGGTTCACTGAAGCTTTCTTT	CASSGRSTGFTEAFF
TRBD2	TRBV6-1	TRBJ2-7	.	TGTGCCAGCAGTGAAAGTCCCTCTAGCGGGAGGACCTACGAGCAGTACTTC	CASSESPSSGRTYEQYF
TRBD1	TRBV11-2	TRBJ1-1	.	TGTGCCAGCAGCTTAGAAGGGACAGGGAGGACTGAAGCTTTCTTT	CASSLEGTGRTEAFF
TRBD1	TRBV5-1	TRBJ1-1	.	TGCGCCAGCAGCTTTTGGACAGGGGGAAGTGCTGAAGCTTTCTTT	CASSFWTGGSAEAFF
.	TRBV30	TRBJ1-6	.	TGTGCCTGGAGTGTAGGAGACAATTCACCCCTCCACTTT	CAWSVGDNSPLHF
TRBD1	TRBV2	TRBJ2-3	few	TGTGCCAGCAGTTGGGGACAGGGCGGCACAGATACGCAGTATTTT	CASSWGQGGTDTQYF
TRBD1	TRBV5-6	TRBJ2-5	.	TGTGCCAGCAGCTTTCCGGGACAGGGGGCGGTTACGTACTTC	CASSFPGQGAVTYF
.	TRBV5-1	TRBJ2-1	.	TGCGCCAGCAGCTTGGTATCCAATGAGCAGTTCTTC	CASSLVSNEQFF
TRBD2	TRBV27	TRBJ2-2	.	TGTGCCAGCAGAAAGGGACTAGCCCTGAACACCGGGGAGCTGTTTTTT	CASRKGLALNTGELFF
.	TRBV4-1	TRBJ1-2	.	TGCGCCAGCAGCCATCCTGGACAGTTACTGGGGGGCTACACCTTC	CASSHPGQLLGGYTF
.	TRBV6-1	TRBJ1-1	.	TGTGCCAGCAGTGAAAGGAGCGAGGGTCTCTTT	CASSERSEGLF
TRBD2	TRBV11-1	TRBJ2-3	.	TGTGCCAGCAGCCTAAGAGGACTAGCGGGAGACAATACGCAGTATTTT	CASSLRGLAGDNTQYF
TRBD2	TRBV6-5	TRBJ2-1	once	TGTGCCAGCAGTCAGATCAGCGGGGGGGCAAGTGAGCAGTTCTTC	CASSQISGGASEQFF
.	TRBV30	TRBJ1-4	.	TGTGCCTGGAGCCGACTGACGGCCGGAGAAAAACTGTTTTTT	CAWSRLTAGEKLFF
.	TRBV9	TRBJ2-6	.	TGTGCCAGCAGCGTGACGGTTGGGGATTCTGGGGCGAACGTCCTGACTTTC	CASSVTVGDSGANVLTF
.	TRBV18	TRBJ2-7	.	TGTGCCAGCTCACCTCTACAGGGCCCCGAGCAGTACTTC	CASSPLQGPEQYF